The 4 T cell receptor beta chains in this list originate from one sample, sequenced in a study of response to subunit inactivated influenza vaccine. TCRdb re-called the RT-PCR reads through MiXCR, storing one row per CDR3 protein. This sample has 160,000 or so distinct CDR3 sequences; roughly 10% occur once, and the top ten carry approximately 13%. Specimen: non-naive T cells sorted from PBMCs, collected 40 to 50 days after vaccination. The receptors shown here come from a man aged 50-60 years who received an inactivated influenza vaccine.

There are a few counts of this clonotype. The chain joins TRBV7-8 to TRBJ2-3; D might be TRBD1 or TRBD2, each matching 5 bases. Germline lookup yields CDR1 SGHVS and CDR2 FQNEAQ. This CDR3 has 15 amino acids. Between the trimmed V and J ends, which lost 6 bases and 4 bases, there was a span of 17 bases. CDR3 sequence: CASRTGTTRADTQYF. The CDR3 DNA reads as TGTGCCAGCAGAACCGGGACCACGAGGGCAGATACGCAGTATTTT. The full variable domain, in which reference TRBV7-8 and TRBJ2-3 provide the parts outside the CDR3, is GAGVSQSPRYKVAKRGQDVALRCDPISGHVSLFWYQQALGQGPEFLTYFQNEAQLDKSGLPSDRFFAERPEGSVSTLKIQRTQQEDSAVYLCASRTGTTRADTQYFGPGTRLTVL.

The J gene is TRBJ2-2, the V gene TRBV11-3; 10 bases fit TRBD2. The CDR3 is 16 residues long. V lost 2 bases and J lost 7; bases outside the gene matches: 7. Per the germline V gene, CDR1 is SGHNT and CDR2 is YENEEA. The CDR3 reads CASSLTSGRAGGELFF. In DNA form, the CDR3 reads TGTGCCAGCAGCTTAACGAGCGGGAGGGCCGGCGGGGAGCTGTTTTTT.

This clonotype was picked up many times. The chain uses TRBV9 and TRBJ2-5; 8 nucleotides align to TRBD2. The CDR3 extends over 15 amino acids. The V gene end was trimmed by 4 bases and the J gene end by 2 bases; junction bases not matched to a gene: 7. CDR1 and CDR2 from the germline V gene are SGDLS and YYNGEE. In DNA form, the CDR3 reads TGTGCCAGCAGCTTATCGGGACTAGTTCAAGAGACCCAGTACTTC. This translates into CASSLSGLVQETQYF.

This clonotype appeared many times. The CDR3 bases are TGTGCCAGCAGCAACTCGGGACTAGCGGGAGTTGCGACCGGGGAGCTGTTTTTT. Translating it yields CASSNSGLAGVATGELFF. The chain uses TRBV11-1 and TRBJ2-2, with 14 bases that match TRBD2. The CDR3 extends over 18 amino acids. Germline V CDR1 and CDR2: SGHAT, FQDESV (reference sequence). J gave up 5 bases and V 5 bases, and 10 bases lay outside the gene matches. The complete variable domain, with remaining parts taken from reference TRBV11-1 and TRBJ2-2, reads EAEVAQSPRYKITEKSQAVAFWCDPISGHATLYWYRQILGQGPELLVQFQDESVVDDSQLPKDRFSAERLKGVDSTLKIQPAELGDSAMYLCASSNSGLAGVATGELFFGEGSRLTVL.